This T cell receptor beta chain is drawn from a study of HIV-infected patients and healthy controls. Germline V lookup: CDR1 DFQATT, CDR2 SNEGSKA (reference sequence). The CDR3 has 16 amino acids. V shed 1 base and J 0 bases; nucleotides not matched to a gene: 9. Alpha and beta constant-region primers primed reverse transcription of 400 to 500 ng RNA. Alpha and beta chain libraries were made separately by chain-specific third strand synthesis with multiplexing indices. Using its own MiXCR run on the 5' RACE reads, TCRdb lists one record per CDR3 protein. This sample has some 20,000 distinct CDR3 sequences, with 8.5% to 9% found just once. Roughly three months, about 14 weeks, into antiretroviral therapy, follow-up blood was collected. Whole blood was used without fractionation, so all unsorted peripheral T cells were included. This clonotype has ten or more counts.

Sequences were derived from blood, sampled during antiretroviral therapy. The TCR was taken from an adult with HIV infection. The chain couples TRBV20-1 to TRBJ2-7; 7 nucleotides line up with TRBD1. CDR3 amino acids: CSARGRDSESSYEQYF. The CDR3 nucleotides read TGCAGTGCTAGAGGCCGGGACAGCGAGAGCTCCTACGAGCAGTACTTC.